The entry that follows covers one T cell receptor (beta chain) sequence. Its antigen remains unidentified. The length of the CDR3 is 18 residues. Focal radiation plus CTLA-4 blockade with ipilimumab was administered to patients who had chemo-refractory metastatic non-small-cell lung cancer. These data belong to a study of radiotherapy plus CTLA-4 blockade in lung cancer. Study background: Among all patients, approximately 18% showed objective responses, while 30% to 35% had disease control.

Study-wide findings and caveats: Interferon-beta, together with early blood T cell clone dynamics, reportedly best predicted response.

The protocol was immunoSEQ multiplex PCR, while the TCRdb copy is restricted to in-frame clones and leaves out a portion. The sample consists of fewer than 50,000 clones, 50% to 70% of them appearing once. The TCR sequence derives from a human donor with non-small cell lung cancer who had a partial response to radiotherapy plus ipilimumab. The sample was peripheral blood, taken from a patient treated with radiotherapy plus ipilimumab. The chain recombines TRBV21-1 with TRBJ2-3; TRBD1 is taken as the D call from the table, unchecked against the DNA. TRBV21-1 has pseudogene status. In DNA, the CDR3 is TGTGCCAGCAGCAAAGCGCTGGGCAGGGTCAGAAGCACAGATACGCAGTATTTT. This encodes CASSKALGRVRSTDTQYF.